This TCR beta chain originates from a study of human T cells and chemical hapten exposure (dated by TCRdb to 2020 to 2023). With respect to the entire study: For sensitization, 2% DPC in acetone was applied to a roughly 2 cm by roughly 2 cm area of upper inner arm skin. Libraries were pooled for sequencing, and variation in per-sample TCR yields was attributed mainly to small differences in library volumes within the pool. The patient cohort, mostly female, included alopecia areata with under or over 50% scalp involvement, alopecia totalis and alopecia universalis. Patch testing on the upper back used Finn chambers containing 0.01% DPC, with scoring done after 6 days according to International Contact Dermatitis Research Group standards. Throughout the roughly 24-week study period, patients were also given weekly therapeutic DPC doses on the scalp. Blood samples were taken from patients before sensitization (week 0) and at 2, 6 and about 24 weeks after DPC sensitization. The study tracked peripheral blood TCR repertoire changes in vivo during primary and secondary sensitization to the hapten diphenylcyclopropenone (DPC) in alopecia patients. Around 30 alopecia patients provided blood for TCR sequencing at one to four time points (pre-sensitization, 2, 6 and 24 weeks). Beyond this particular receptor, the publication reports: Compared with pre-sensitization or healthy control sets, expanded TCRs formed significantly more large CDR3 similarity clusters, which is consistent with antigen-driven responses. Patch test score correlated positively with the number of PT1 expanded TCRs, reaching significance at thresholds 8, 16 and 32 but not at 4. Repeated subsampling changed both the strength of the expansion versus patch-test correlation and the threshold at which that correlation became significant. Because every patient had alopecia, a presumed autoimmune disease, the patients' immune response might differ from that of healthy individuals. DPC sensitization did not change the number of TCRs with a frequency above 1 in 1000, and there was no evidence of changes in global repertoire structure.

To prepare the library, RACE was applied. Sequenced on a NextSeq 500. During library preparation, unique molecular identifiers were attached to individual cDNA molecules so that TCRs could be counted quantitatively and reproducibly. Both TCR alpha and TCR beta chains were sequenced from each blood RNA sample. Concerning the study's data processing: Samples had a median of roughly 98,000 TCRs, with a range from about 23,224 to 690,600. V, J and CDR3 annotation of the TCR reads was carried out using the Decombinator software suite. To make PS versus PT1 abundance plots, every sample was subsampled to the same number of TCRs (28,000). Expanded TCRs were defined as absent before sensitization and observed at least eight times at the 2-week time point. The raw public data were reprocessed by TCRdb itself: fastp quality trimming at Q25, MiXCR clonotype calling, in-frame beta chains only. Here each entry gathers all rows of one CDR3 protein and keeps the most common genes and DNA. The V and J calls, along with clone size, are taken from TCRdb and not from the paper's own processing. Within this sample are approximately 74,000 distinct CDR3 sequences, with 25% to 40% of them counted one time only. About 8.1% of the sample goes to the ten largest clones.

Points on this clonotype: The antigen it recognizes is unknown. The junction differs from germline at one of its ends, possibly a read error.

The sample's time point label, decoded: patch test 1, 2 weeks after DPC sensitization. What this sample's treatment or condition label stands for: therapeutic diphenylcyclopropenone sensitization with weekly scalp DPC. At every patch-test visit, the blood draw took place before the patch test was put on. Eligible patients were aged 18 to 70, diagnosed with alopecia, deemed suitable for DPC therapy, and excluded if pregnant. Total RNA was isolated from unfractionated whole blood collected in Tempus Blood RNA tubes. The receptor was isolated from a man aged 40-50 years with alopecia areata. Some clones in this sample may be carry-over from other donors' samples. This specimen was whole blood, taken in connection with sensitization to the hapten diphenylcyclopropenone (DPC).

CDR3 loop: CASSYQGAGETFF. The DNA is as follows: TGTGCCAGCAGTTACCAGGGGGCGGGTGAAACTTTCTTT. The chain links TRBV6-5 with TRBJ1-1, with 8 bases matching TRBD1. Looking up the germline V gene yields CDR1 MNHEY and CDR2 SVGAGI. Including cysteine and phenylalanine, the CDR3 has 13 amino acids. Only the CDR3 part of the read is kept: 39 bases, read in frame from the first base.